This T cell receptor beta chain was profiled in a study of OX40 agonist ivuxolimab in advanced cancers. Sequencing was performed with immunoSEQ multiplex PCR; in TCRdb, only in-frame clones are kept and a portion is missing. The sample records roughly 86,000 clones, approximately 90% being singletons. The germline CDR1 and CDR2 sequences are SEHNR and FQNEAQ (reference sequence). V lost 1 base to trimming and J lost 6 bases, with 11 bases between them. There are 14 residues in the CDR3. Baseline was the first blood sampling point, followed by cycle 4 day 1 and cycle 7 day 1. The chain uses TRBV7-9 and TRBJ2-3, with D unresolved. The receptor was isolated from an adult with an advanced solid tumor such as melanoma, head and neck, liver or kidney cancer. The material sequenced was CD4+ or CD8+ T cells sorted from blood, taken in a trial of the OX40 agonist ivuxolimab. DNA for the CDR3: TGTGCCAGCAGCTTAGAGTTGTTGGGGGATACGCAGTATTTT. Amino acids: CASSLELLGDTQYF.